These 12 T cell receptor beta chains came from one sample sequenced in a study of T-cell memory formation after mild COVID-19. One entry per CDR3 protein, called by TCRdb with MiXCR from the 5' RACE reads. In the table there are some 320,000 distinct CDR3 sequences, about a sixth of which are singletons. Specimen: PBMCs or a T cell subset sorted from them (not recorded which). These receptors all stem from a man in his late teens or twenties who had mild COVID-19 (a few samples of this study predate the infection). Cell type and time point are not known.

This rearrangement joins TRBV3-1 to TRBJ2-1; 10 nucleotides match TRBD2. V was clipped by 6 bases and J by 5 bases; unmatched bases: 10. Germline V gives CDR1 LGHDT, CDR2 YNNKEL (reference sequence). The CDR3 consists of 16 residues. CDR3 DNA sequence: TGTGCCAGCAGTCGAACGACTAGCGGGTACCACAATGAGCAGTTCTTC. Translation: CASSRTTSGYHNEQFF.

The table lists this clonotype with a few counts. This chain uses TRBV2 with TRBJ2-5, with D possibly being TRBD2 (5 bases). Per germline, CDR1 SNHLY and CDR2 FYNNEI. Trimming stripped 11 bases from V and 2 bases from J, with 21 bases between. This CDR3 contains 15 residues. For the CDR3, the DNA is TGTGCCTCTGGCCAGGACTTAGTGATTCAAGAGACCCAGTACTTC. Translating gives CASGQDLVIQETQYF.

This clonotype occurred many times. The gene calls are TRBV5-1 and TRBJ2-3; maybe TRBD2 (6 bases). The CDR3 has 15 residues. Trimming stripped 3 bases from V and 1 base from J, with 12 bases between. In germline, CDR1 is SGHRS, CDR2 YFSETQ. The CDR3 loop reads CASSSGGARTDTQYF. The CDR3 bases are TGCGCCAGCAGCTCTGGAGGGGCTCGCACAGATACGCAGTATTTT.

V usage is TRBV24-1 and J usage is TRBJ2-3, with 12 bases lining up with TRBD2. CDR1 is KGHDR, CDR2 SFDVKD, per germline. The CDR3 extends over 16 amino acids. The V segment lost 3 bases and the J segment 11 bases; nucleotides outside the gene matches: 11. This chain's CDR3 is CATSDKSLAGGRMQYF. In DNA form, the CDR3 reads TGTGCCACCAGTGATAAATCACTAGCGGGGGGTAGGATGCAGTATTTT.

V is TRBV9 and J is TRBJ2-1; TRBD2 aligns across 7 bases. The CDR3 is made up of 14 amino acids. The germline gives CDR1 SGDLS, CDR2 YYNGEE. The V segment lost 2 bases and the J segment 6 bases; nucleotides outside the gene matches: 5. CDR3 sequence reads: CASSVQGGVNEQFF. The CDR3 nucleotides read TGTGCCAGCAGCGTCCAGGGAGGGGTCAATGAGCAGTTCTTC.

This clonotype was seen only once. The CDR3, as DNA: TGTGCCAGCAGCCCGGAGATGGACAGGGCCCAAGAGACCCAGTACTTC. Translated, it gives CASSPEMDRAQETQYF. This rearrangement joins TRBV4-2 to TRBJ2-5; 8 positions match TRBD1. This CDR3 region has 16 residues. V was pared by 4 bases and J by 1 base, with 8 bases of the junction left unmatched. The V gene's germline CDR1 is LGHNA and CDR2 YNFKEQ.

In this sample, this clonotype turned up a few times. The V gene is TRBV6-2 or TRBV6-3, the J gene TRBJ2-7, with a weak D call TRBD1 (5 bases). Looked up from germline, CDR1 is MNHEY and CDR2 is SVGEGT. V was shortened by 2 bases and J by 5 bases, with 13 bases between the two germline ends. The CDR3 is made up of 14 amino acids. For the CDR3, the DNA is TGTGCCAGCAGTTACGGGGCAGACCTAGACGAGCAGTACGTC. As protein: CASSYGADLDEQYV.

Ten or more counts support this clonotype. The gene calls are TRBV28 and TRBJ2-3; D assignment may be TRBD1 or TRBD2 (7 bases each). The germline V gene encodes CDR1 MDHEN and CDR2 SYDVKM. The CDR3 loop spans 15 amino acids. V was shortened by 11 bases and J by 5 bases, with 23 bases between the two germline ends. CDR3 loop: CAAGGGGAPEDTQYF. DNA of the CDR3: TGTGCCGCAGGGGGTGGGGGGGCCCCCGAAGATACGCAGTATTTT.

This chain's CDR3 is CASSQDLTSGGLRTDTQYF. The DNA of the CDR3 is TGTGCCAGCAGCCAAGATCTTACTAGCGGGGGGCTTCGCACAGATACGCAGTATTTT. The rearrangement uses TRBV3-1 and TRBJ2-3, with 12 bases matching TRBD2. V lost 0 bases to trimming and J lost 1 base; unmatched junction nucleotides: 8. This CDR3 spans 19 amino acids. Germline V lookup: CDR1 LGHDT, CDR2 YNNKEL (reference sequence).

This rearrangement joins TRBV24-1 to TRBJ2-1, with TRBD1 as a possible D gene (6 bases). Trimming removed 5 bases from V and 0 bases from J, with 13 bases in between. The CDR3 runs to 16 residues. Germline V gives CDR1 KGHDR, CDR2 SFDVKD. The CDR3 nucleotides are TGTGCCACCAGTGGGAAGGGGGAATTCTCCTACAATGAGCAGTTCTTC. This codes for CATSGKGEFSYNEQFF.

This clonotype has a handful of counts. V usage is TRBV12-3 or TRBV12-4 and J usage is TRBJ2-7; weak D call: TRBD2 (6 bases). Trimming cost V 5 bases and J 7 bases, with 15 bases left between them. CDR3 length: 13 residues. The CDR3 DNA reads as TGTGCCAGCAGTCCCCGATCTGCGGGGGAGCAGTACTTC. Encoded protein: CASSPRSAGEQYF.

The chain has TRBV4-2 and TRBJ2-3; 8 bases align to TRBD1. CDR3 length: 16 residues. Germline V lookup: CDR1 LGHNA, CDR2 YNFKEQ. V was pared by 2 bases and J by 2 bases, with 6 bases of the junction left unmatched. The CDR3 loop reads CASSQLGQGVTDTQYF. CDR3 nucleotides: TGTGCCAGCAGCCAACTTGGACAGGGAGTCACAGATACGCAGTATTTT.